This record covers a single T cell receptor (beta chain). The antigen is not known. CDR3 length: 15 residues. Per the germline V gene, CDR1 is SGHTA and CDR2 is FQGNSA. Trimming took 3 bases from V and 0 from J, leaving 9 bases between them. The sample comes from a study of T cells in Graves' hyperthyroidism and ophthalmopathy. Patients between 18 and 65 years old had hyperthyroidism, newly diagnosed and lasting under 2 months. Investigators excluded patients with uncontrolled infection, other autoimmune disease, pregnancy or lactation. Study findings and constraints: From stable hyperthyroidism, ophthalmopathy was set apart by a 13 V-J model. Appearing also in blood were most of the thyroid clonotypes expanded above 0.001.

What was amplified from RNA transcripts were TCR beta CDR3 regions. During a first-round RT-PCR of the TCR CDR3, the HTBI primer set was used. TCRdb re-derived calls from the multiplex PCR reads in MiXCR, one entry per CDR3 protein. The table records over 120,000 distinct CDR3 sequences, around 20% of them present only once. This chain joins TRBV7-2 and TRBJ1-5; D is possibly TRBD1 (5 bases). Material: blood. The source of this sequence is a woman aged 45-60 years with Graves' hyperthyroidism that later progressed to Graves' ophthalmopathy. CDR3: CASSLTGLSNQPQHF. In DNA, the CDR3 is TGTGCCAGCAGCTTGACGGGGCTTAGCAATCAGCCCCAGCATTTT.